A selection of T cell receptor beta chains follows, all from one sample in a study of blood T cell repertoires in COVID-19. Repertoires were generated with immunoSEQ multiplex PCR, while TCRdb's copy carries only in-frame clones and drops some. This sample has over 200,000 clones; 75% to 90% occur once, and the top ten carry 5.5% to 6.5%. The sequenced material came from peripheral blood. These receptors all stem from a man in his fifties or sixties who had recovered from COVID-19. Both conserved end residues are part of each CDR3. Fields, in order: clone size, V gene, J gene, CDR3 protein. For some rows the clone size is stated as once, few or many, or as a class when expanded; others skip it.

NA	TRBV12-3/TRBV12-4	TRBJ1-2	CASSVSAGYGYTF
NA	TRBV19	TRBJ1-2	CASSIGPGTYGYTF
NA	TRBV24-1	TRBJ2-1	CATSDPTGTGKGEQFF
NA	TRBV18	TRBJ2-7	CASSPGTGWYEQYF
once	TRBV7-3	TRBJ1-6	CASSLDLYGGSPLHF
NA	TRBV7-9	TRBJ1-1	CASSSWTGLAFF
once	TRBV3-1/TRBV3-2	TRBJ1-4	CASSQDLAVEKLFF
NA	TRBV7-9	TRBJ1-2	CASSQAGVEVGYTF
once	TRBV5-1	TRBJ1-2	CASSLGLGVYGYTF
NA	TRBV29-1	TRBJ1-2	CSVDTGLGYGYTF
NA	TRBV4-1	TRBJ2-7	CASSQVAGGPLGEQYF
NA	TRBV28	TRBJ2-2	CASSLRGQGAGELFF
NA	TRBV9	TRBJ2-3	CASSLQGYSTDTQYF
NA	TRBV19	TRBJ1-5	CASTRAGRQPQHF
NA	TRBV5-8	TRBJ1-4	CASSLGRQATNEKLFF
NA	TRBV5-1	TRBJ1-2	CASSEGTSGGYTF
NA	TRBV9	TRBJ2-2	CASSEGTGAGGELFF
NA	TRBV19	TRBJ1-5	CASSILSGNQPQHF
NA	TRBV9	TRBJ1-2	CASSVEGTGAGYTF
NA	TRBV27	TRBJ1-2	CASSREAGSYNYGYTF
once	TRBV7-2	TRBJ1-2	CASSFYQGENGGYTF
NA	TRBV7-2	TRBJ1-2	CASSFGQGYGYTF
NA	TRBV18	TRBJ1-2	CASSRDPGDGYTF
once	TRBV4-3	TRBJ2-1	CASSQSTSTEQFF
NA	TRBV27	TRBJ2-7	CASRRQGFYEQYF